This T cell receptor beta chain comes out of a study of breast tumors, draining lymph nodes, adjacent tissues (dated by TCRdb to 2016 to 2017). Broadly, across the study: Breast cancer patients provided tumor, adjacent nontumor tissue and axillary lymph nodes, and the study compared the TCR beta repertoires across these three sources. In human breast cancer, the study set out to evaluate how tumor, surrounding tissue and draining lymph node repertoires relate to one another and whether T cells may move between these sites.

Sequenced using an Illumina HiSeq 2000. TCR beta chain libraries were generated through multiplex PCR amplification. High-throughput sequencing was used to analyze the amplified TCR beta chain products. TCRdb's own reprocessing of the public reads used fastp at Q25 and MiXCR and kept productive beta chains. A single entry per CDR3 protein holds the most common genes and DNA from its merged rows. The sample data list 60,000 to 75,000 distinct CDR3 sequences, and less than 75% of these were observed just once. The top ten hold roughly a fifth of the sample. Overall study results and their limits: In luminal-like breast cancer, tumor and nontumor tissue repertoires resembled each other significantly more than in basal-like breast cancer. Rather than being directly demonstrated, the conclusion that tumor T cells originate in lymph nodes was presented as consistent with a hypothesis. The data were judged consistent with most tumor T cells deriving from the lymph node and then expanding within tumor tissue. Tumor T-cell repertoires showed less diversity than lymph node repertoires and more diversity than nontumor tissue repertoires, and tumor T-cell repertoires showed preferential V and J gene usage.

As encoded in the germline V gene, CDR1 is SQVTM while CDR2 is ANQGSEA. The CDR3 measures 12 amino acids from cysteine to phenylalanine. The read is trimmed to its CDR3 DNA, 36 bases read in frame from base 1. V sheds 7 bases and J sheds 6 bases, leaving 15 bases between their ends. Regarding this clonotype: There is no known antigen for this receptor. Nothing much larger sits one base from this clone, and base qualities are not available.

Sequencing input: breast tumor tissue. This TCR was recovered from a female donor with breast cancer. Some clones in this sample may be carry-over from other donors' samples. The V and J genes are TRBV29-1 and TRBJ1-1, with no reliable assignment of the D segment. The CDR3 protein is CSGASGVAEAFF. The DNA sequence is as follows: TGCAGCGGCGCGAGCGGGGTGGCTGAAGCTTTCTTT.